The 6 T cell receptor beta chains below come from one sample, sequenced in a study of beta chain features in type 1 diabetes. cDNA synthesis used the whole RNA isolate, giving expressed TCRB sequences. TCRdb's copy holds only in-frame clones and misses some; the assay was immunoSEQ multiplex PCR. The data hold approximately 250,000 clones, with about a tenth observed a single time. These receptors' antigens are unknown. Notes on the study in general: Shorter TCRB CDR3s, moderately but significantly so, were found in Type 1 diabetes patients in all four CD4+ subsets.

Input material: naive CD4+ T cells from blood. Receptors were obtained from a man aged 25 to 45 with type 1 diabetes.

This chain links TRBV28 with TRBJ2-6; D unresolved. V was cut by 4 bases and J by 2 bases, with 9 bases left in between. Germline values: CDR1 MDHEN, CDR2 SYDVKM. The CDR3 length is 15 residues. CDR3 amino acids: CASSSSSAGANVLTF. The CDR3, as DNA: TGTGCCAGCAGTTCCTCCAGTGCTGGGGCCAACGTCCTGACTTTC.

This clone was seen a handful of times. As DNA, the CDR3 is TGTGCCATGATAAGCGGCGGCTACACCTTC. As protein: CAMISGGYTF. The genes are TRBV27 and TRBJ1-2; no reliable D call. Trimming removed 10 bases from V and 8 bases from J, with 11 bases in between. The CDR3 is made up of 10 amino acids. CDR1 is MNHEY, CDR2 SMNVEV, per germline (reference sequence).

The J gene is TRBJ2-5, the V gene TRBV2; D perhaps matches TRBD2 (5 bases). The CDR3 has 12 amino acids. Germline assignment: CDR1 SNHLY and CDR2 FYNNEI. Trimming took 5 bases from V and 2 from J, leaving 6 bases between them. As DNA, the CDR3 is TGTGCCAGCAGTAGCGGACAAGAGACCCAGTACTTC. Amino acids: CASSSGQETQYF. Full variable domain (remainder filled in from reference TRBV2 and TRBJ2-5): EPEVTQTPSHQVTQMGQEVILRCVPISNHLYFYWYRQILGQKVEFLVSFYNNEISEKSEIFDDQFSVERPDGSNFTLKIRSTKLEDSAMYFCASSSGQETQYFGPGTRLLVL.

This clone appeared a few times. This chain joins TRBV5-1 and TRBJ2-5; 7 positions match TRBD2. This CDR3 spans 14 amino acids. CDR1 is SGHRS and CDR2 is YFSETQ in the germline V gene. The V segment lost 3 bases and the J segment 7 bases; nucleotides outside the gene matches: 9. The CDR3 coding sequence is TGCGCCAGCAGCTCCCACGGACTAGTGGGGACCCAGTACTTC. Translated: CASSSHGLVGTQYF.

The chain is built from TRBV5-1 and TRBJ2-1; the match to TRBD2 covers 9 bases. CDR1 is SGHRS, CDR2 YFSETQ, per germline. Trimming at V came to 0 bases and at J to 3 bases, leaving 4 bases not matched to a gene. CDR3 size: 16 residues. In DNA, the CDR3 is TGCGCCAGCAGCTTGGTAGCGGGGGCTCTCTACAATGAGCAGTTCTTC. It translates to CASSLVAGALYNEQFF.

The chain carries TRBV28 and TRBJ2-2; 7 bases agree with TRBD1. Trimming at V came to 7 bases and at J to 3 bases, leaving 11 bases not matched to a gene. The CDR3 is 16 residues long. CDR1 and CDR2 (germline): MDHEN, SYDVKM. The CDR3, as DNA: TGTGCCAGCACAAAGAATACAGGGGTATACACCGGGGAGCTGTTTTTT. It is translated as CASTKNTGVYTGELFF.